The entry that follows covers one T cell receptor (beta chain) sequence. No antigen is known for it. A much more abundant neighbour one base away suggests this may be a read error. These data originate in a study of T cell repertoires in cytomegalovirus infection. Overall study: HLA-B-restricted CMV epitopes that are well studied, plus recently identified HLA-C-restricted ones, were used by the study. Through public TCR beta signatures, both CMV infection and matching HLA type were indicated. General study findings and limits: It was HLA-C-restricted CMV-specific TCR beta clonotypes that dominated the response ex vivo. Adding up the frequency of public TCR beta families identified people who carried CMV plus the relevant HLA.

MiXCR, run by TCRdb on the reads, gives a single entry per CDR3 protein. The sample includes about 700,000 distinct CDR3 sequences, around 31% of them seen just once. The CDR3 length is 16 residues. Looked up from germline, CDR1 is SGHVS and CDR2 is FNYEAQ. V trimming: 2 bases; J trimming: 5 bases; junction bases outside the gene matches: 7. The starting material was cultured PBMCs, obtained from culture after CMV antigen stimulation. This TCR derives from a human donor in good health (CMV status not recorded). Some clones in this sample may be carry-over from other donors' samples. The chain joins TRBV7-6 to TRBJ2-1; 9 nucleotides agree with TRBD2. CDR3 in amino acids: CASSLPRGGADNEQFF. For the CDR3, the DNA is TGTGCCAGCAGCTTACCTCGCGGGGGGGCGGACAATGAGCAGTTCTTC.